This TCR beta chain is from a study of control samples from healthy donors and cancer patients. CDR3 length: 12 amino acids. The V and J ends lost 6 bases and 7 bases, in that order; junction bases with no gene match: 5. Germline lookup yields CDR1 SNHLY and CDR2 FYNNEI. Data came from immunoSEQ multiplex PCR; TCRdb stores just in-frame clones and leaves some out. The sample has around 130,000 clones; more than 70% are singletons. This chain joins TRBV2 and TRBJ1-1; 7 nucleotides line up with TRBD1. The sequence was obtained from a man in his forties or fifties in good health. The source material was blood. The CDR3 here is CASRRQGNEAFF. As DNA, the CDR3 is TGTGCCAGCAGGAGACAGGGAAATGAAGCTTTCTTT. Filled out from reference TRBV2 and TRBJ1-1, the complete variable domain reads EPEVTQTPSHQVTQMGQEVILRCVPISNHLYFYWYRQILGQKVEFLVSFYNNEISEKSEIFDDQFSVERPDGSNFTLKIRSTKLEDSAMYFCASRRQGNEAFFGQGTRLTVV.